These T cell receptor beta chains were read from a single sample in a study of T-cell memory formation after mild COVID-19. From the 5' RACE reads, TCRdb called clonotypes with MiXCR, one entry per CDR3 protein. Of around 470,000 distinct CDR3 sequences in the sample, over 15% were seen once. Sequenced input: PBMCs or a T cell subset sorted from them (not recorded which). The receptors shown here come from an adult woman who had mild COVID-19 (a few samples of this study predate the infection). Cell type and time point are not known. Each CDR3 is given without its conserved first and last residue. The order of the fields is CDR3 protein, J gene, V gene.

CDR3aa: ASSLGQVKWRDHEQF; j_gene: TRBJ2-1; v_gene: TRBV11-3
CDR3aa: ASSSQGSGSGNTIY; j_gene: TRBJ1-3; v_gene: TRBV7-9
CDR3aa: ASSVGSVETQY; j_gene: TRBJ2-5; v_gene: TRBV2
CDR3aa: ASRRIMGTDTQY; j_gene: TRBJ2-3; v_gene: TRBV19
CDR3aa: ASSIIQGTGELF; j_gene: TRBJ2-2; v_gene: TRBV5-6
CDR3aa: AAGTGSYEQY; j_gene: TRBJ2-7; v_gene: TRBV24-1
CDR3aa: ASSLSGRANYEQY; j_gene: TRBJ2-7; v_gene: TRBV19
CDR3aa: ASSLGGVPDTQY; j_gene: TRBJ2-3; v_gene: TRBV12-3/TRBV12-4
CDR3aa: ASSLWVRAGKNIQY; j_gene: TRBJ2-4; v_gene: TRBV7-2
CDR3aa: ASSFQGSSGNTIY; j_gene: TRBJ1-3; v_gene: TRBV5-1
CDR3aa: ATSRDRNEAF; j_gene: TRBJ1-1; v_gene: TRBV15
CDR3aa: ATSDWTDRETQY; j_gene: TRBJ2-5; v_gene: TRBV24-1
CDR3aa: AWSRGPDGEQF; j_gene: TRBJ2-1; v_gene: TRBV30
CDR3aa: ATSDLTSGSSYNEQF; j_gene: TRBJ2-1; v_gene: TRBV24-1
CDR3aa: ASMGGGPSYEQY; j_gene: TRBJ2-7; v_gene: TRBV7-9
CDR3aa: ASSEATGGVTGELF; j_gene: TRBJ2-2; v_gene: TRBV2
CDR3aa: SARDRSLAGGRDTQY; j_gene: TRBJ2-3; v_gene: TRBV20-1
CDR3aa: ASVPPTGNNSPLH; j_gene: TRBJ1-6; v_gene: TRBV28
CDR3aa: ASSRQGTMGHNEQF; j_gene: TRBJ2-1; v_gene: TRBV6-4
CDR3aa: SARAALGSGRASTDTQY; j_gene: TRBJ2-3; v_gene: TRBV20-1
CDR3aa: ASSRQTGAGGKNIQY; j_gene: TRBJ2-4; v_gene: TRBV16
CDR3aa: ATSDPSPISDGELF; j_gene: TRBJ2-2; v_gene: TRBV24-1
CDR3aa: ASSLGPSYEQF; j_gene: TRBJ2-1; v_gene: TRBV7-7
CDR3aa: ASSQPFREKLF; j_gene: TRBJ1-4; v_gene: TRBV3-1
CDR3aa: ASSQGGTSGGEQY; j_gene: TRBJ2-7; v_gene: TRBV3-1
CDR3aa: ASRRTVNQPQH; j_gene: TRBJ1-5; v_gene: TRBV7-2
CDR3aa: ASRGGARYQPQH; j_gene: TRBJ1-5; v_gene: TRBV6-6
CDR3aa: ASSLEGVALAYGYT; j_gene: TRBJ1-2; v_gene: TRBV5-5
CDR3aa: ASSNYLEGANGYT; j_gene: TRBJ1-2; v_gene: TRBV7-2
CDR3aa: ASSRQGGVMNTEAF; j_gene: TRBJ1-1; v_gene: TRBV7-3
CDR3aa: ASSLLADASTDTQY; j_gene: TRBJ2-3; v_gene: TRBV7-6
CDR3aa: ASSPGPPYEQY; j_gene: TRBJ2-7; v_gene: TRBV27
CDR3aa: AISSPTGNTIY; j_gene: TRBJ1-3; v_gene: TRBV10-3
CDR3aa: ASSDRVTNTGELF; j_gene: TRBJ2-2; v_gene: TRBV7-2
CDR3aa: ASIPGQGKTQY; j_gene: TRBJ2-5; v_gene: TRBV2
CDR3aa: AIPPGQGPNTEAF; j_gene: TRBJ1-1; v_gene: TRBV10-3
CDR3aa: ASSEARTPSTNEKLF; j_gene: TRBJ1-4; v_gene: TRBV2
CDR3aa: ASSVGAGGYNEQF; j_gene: TRBJ2-1; v_gene: TRBV9
CDR3aa: ASSFGQDRPRSYEQY; j_gene: TRBJ2-7; v_gene: TRBV12-3/TRBV12-4
CDR3aa: ASRSGQPQH; j_gene: TRBJ1-5; v_gene: TRBV7-3
CDR3aa: ASGEGHQSPLH; j_gene: TRBJ1-6; v_gene: TRBV7-6
CDR3aa: ASSFSGQSHQPQH; j_gene: TRBJ1-5; v_gene: TRBV5-1
CDR3aa: ATSDWTSGGRMTYNEQF; j_gene: TRBJ2-1; v_gene: TRBV24-1
CDR3aa: ASSHPGLATDTQY; j_gene: TRBJ2-3; v_gene: TRBV4-1
CDR3aa: ASSPPGGAYIQY; j_gene: TRBJ2-4; v_gene: TRBV7-8